The 31 T cell receptor beta chains presented below share a single source sample, sequenced in a study of blood T cell repertoires in COVID-19. Assay used: immunoSEQ multiplex PCR; TCRdb lists only in-frame clones, some missing. The sample shows under 95,000 clones, 88% of them seen only once. Material: peripheral blood. These TCRs come from a human donor in a cohort sampled during active COVID-19.

This chain joins TRBV6-6 and TRBJ2-5; 12 bases fit TRBD2. There are 16 residues in the CDR3. Germline V gene lookup returns CDR1 MNHNY and CDR2 SVGAGI (reference sequence). V lost 2 bases and J lost 5; bases outside the gene matches: 6. This chain's CDR3 is CASSYQGLAGRETQYF. The CDR3 DNA is TGTGCCAGCAGTTACCAAGGACTAGCGGGAAGGGAGACCCAGTACTTC.

The chain recombines TRBV14 with TRBJ2-2; possible D gene TRBD1, 5 bases. This CDR3 is 14 amino acids long. CDR1 SGHDN and CDR2 FVKESK come from the germline V gene. V was shortened by 5 bases and J by 3 bases, with 10 bases between the two germline ends. CDR3 DNA sequence: TGTGCCAGCAGCTTCGCGACAGACACCGGGGAGCTGTTTTTT. The encoded protein is CASSFATDTGELFF.

The chain's CDR3 is CASSLGESTDTQYF. The CDR3 region has the DNA TGCGCCAGCAGTCTAGGGGAAAGCACAGATACGCAGTATTTT. This chain links TRBV10-1 with TRBJ2-3; a weak D match, TRBD1 (5 bases). The CDR3 totals 14 residues. CDR1 and CDR2 (germline): WNHNN, SYGVQD (reference sequence). V lost 5 bases, J lost 0 bases, and 9 bases lay in between.

The rearrangement joins TRBV5-4 to TRBJ1-1; 7 bases match TRBD1. Per germline, CDR1 SGHNT and CDR2 YYREEE (reference sequence). This CDR3 comprises 16 residues. The V gene end was trimmed by 4 bases and the J gene end by 0 bases; junction bases not matched to a gene: 9. CDR3 in amino acids: CASSGGTALMNTEAFF. The CDR3 DNA is TGTGCCAGCAGCGGGGGGACAGCCCTAATGAACACTGAAGCTTTCTTT.

A single count supports this clone. J is TRBJ1-5 and V is TRBV3-1 (or the pseudogene TRBV3-2), with 7 bases aligning to TRBD1. CDR3 size: 15 residues. Losses at the gene ends were 5 bases for V and 3 bases for J; bases not matched to a gene: 7. The germline V gene encodes CDR1 LGHDT and CDR2 YNNKEL (reference sequence). The chain's CDR3 is CASSRRGTDNQPQHF. CDR3 sequence (DNA): TGTGCCAGCAGCAGAAGGGGGACAGACAATCAGCCCCAGCATTTT.

The chain joins TRBV7-2 to TRBJ2-5; 8 nucleotides align to TRBD2. In germline, CDR1 is SGHTA, CDR2 FQGNSA. CDR3 size: 16 residues. V dropped 5 bases and J dropped 6; count of bases not matched to a gene: 14. In nucleotides, the CDR3 is TGTGCCAGCAGCGATTCCCCTGCCGGGGGGGCTAAGACCCAGTACTTC. Translated, it gives CASSDSPAGGAKTQYF.

The gene calls are TRBV27 and TRBJ1-2; 7 bases fit TRBD1. Germline V gene sequence: CDR1 MNHEY, CDR2 SMNVEV (reference sequence). J was trimmed by 6 bases and V by 2 bases; bases with no gene match: 3. The CDR3 loop spans 13 amino acids. The CDR3 bases are TGTGCCAGCAGTTTACAGGGGGTCAATGGCTACACCTTC. This codes for CASSLQGVNGYTF.

This chain uses TRBV27 with TRBJ1-5; the match to TRBD1 covers 10 bases. With 6 bases clipped from V and 3 bases from J, the junction kept 8 bases outside the gene matches. Germline V gives CDR1 MNHEY, CDR2 SMNVEV (reference sequence). The CDR3 consists of 16 residues. The CDR3 coding sequence is TGTGCCAGCAGAACGCGGGGACAGGGGCACAATCAGCCCCAGCATTTT. Encoded protein: CASRTRGQGHNQPQHF.

V is TRBV30 and J is TRBJ1-3; TRBD1 aligns across 8 bases. With V trimmed by 5 bases and J by 5 bases, 8 bases remained unmatched. This CDR3 contains 14 residues. Germline V CDR1 and CDR2: GTSNPN, SVGIG (reference sequence). The CDR3 reads CAWGLTGVRNTIYF. The CDR3 bases are TGTGCCTGGGGACTGACAGGGGTACGAAACACCATATATTTT.

CDR3: CAISELGQDSDGYTF. The CDR3 DNA sequence: TGTGCCATCAGTGAATTGGGACAGGATAGCGATGGCTACACCTTC. J is TRBJ1-2 and V is TRBV10-3; 8 nucleotides line up with TRBD1. Looked up from germline, CDR1 is ENHRY and CDR2 is SYGVKD. The length of the CDR3 is 15 residues. With 3 bases clipped from V and 6 bases from J, the junction kept 9 bases outside the gene matches.

The rearrangement joins TRBV4-3 to TRBJ2-7; TRBD2 agrees at 12 bases. The ends lost 0 bases at V and 0 bases at J; junction bases unmatched: 9. Germline V gene lookup returns CDR1 LGHNA and CDR2 YSLEER. The CDR3 has 19 amino acids. In nucleotides, the CDR3 is TGCGCCAGCAGCCAAGATCGACTAGCGGGGGCCGAGAGCTCCTACGAGCAGTACTTC. This codes for CASSQDRLAGAESSYEQYF.

This sequence joins TRBV5-6 and TRBJ1-1; possibly TRBD1 for D (5 bases). The V and J ends lost 4 bases and 8 bases respectively, with 12 bases between them. Germline-derived CDR1 and CDR2 are SGHDT and YYEEEE. The CDR3 is made up of 12 amino acids. CDR3 DNA sequence: TGTGCCAGCAGCGCCAGGGTGCGCGAAGCTTTCTTT. It yields the protein CASSARVREAFF.

This clone occurred once. This chain connects TRBV19 to TRBJ2-7; maybe TRBD2 (6 bases). Germline V lookup: CDR1 LNHDA, CDR2 SQIVND (reference sequence). The CDR3 loop spans 12 amino acids. Trimming shortened V by 5 bases and J by 5 bases, and 10 bases separated the two germline ends. The CDR3 region is CASSRGIDEQYF. The CDR3 DNA follows: TGTGCCAGTAGTCGGGGGATAGACGAGCAGTACTTC.

The V gene is TRBV12-5, the J gene TRBJ2-2; D is unresolved. V lost 6 bases and J 6 bases, leaving 14 bases between the germline ends. CDR3 length: 14 amino acids. CDR1 is LGHNT and CDR2 is FRNRAP in the germline V gene. The CDR3 spells CASGLDRHPGELFF. CDR3 sequence (DNA): TGTGCTAGTGGCCTCGACCGACACCCCGGGGAGCTGTTTTTT.

The V call is TRBV29-1, the J call TRBJ2-5, with 12 bases aligning to TRBD2. Germline assignment: CDR1 SQVTM and CDR2 ANQGSEA. V was pared by 6 bases and J by 5 bases, with 7 bases of the junction left unmatched. The CDR3 consists of 14 residues. CDR3 DNA sequence: TGCAGCGTCCCTAGCGGGGGGGATTTGGAGACCCAGTACTTC. Translation gives CSVPSGGDLETQYF.

This chain uses TRBV5-4 with TRBJ2-1; TRBD1 matches 9 bases. The CDR3 is made up of 16 amino acids. V lost 4 bases, J lost 5 bases, and 10 bases stayed unmatched. Germline lookup yields CDR1 SGHNT and CDR2 YYREEE (reference sequence). CDR3 amino acids: CASSDPTGGTDNEQFF. DNA of the CDR3: TGTGCCAGCAGCGACCCAACAGGGGGCACCGACAATGAGCAGTTCTTC.

This chain connects TRBV3-1 (or the pseudogene TRBV3-2) to TRBJ2-3; TRBD2 aligns across 16 bases. CDR3 length equals 17 residues. Looked up from germline, CDR1 is LGHDT and CDR2 is YNNKEL (reference sequence). V shed 3 bases, J shed 4 bases, and the junction held 4 bases outside the gene matches. The CDR3 loop reads CASSQGLAGGLADTQYF. CDR3 coding DNA: TGTGCCAGCAGCCAGGGACTAGCGGGAGGGCTGGCAGATACGCAGTATTTT.

The J gene is TRBJ1-1, the V gene TRBV19; D may be TRBD1 (6 bases). The CDR3 sequence is 15 residues long. The germline V and J ends were trimmed by 5 bases and 0 bases, with 13 bases remaining between them. CDR1 and CDR2 (germline): LNHDA, SQIVND (reference sequence). The CDR3 spells CASSGNRVLNTEAFF. CDR3 coding DNA: TGTGCCAGTAGTGGCAACAGGGTGTTGAACACTGAAGCTTTCTTT.

The chain combines TRBV7-2 with TRBJ2-5, with a tentative D call TRBD2 (6 bases). There are 13 residues in the CDR3. CDR1 SGHTA and CDR2 FQGNSA come from the germline V gene. V lost 5 bases to trimming and J lost 2 bases, with 9 bases between them. CDR3 DNA sequence: TGTGCCAGCAGCACCGGGAGACAAGAGACCCAGTACTTC. Residues: CASSTGRQETQYF.

The chain joins TRBV7-3 to TRBJ1-1, with TRBD1 as a possible D gene (6 bases). Germline CDR1 and CDR2: SGHTA and FQGTGA. The CDR3 runs to 13 residues. Trimming left V 2 bases short and J 5 bases short, with 9 bases between. CDR3 bases: TGTGCCAGCAGCTTAGTCAGGGGTACTGAAGCTTTCTTT. This gives the protein CASSLVRGTEAFF.

The rearrangement links TRBV11-2 to TRBJ1-1, with 8 bases aligning to TRBD1. Per germline, CDR1 SGHAT and CDR2 FQNNGV. The CDR3 sequence is 15 residues long. V shed 1 base and J 6 bases; nucleotides not matched to a gene: 7. CDR3 loop: CASSLGTGNRAEAFF. The CDR3 coding sequence is TGTGCCAGCAGCTTAGGGACAGGGAACAGGGCTGAAGCTTTCTTT. Drawing the rest from reference TRBV11-2 and TRBJ1-1, the complete variable domain is EAGVAQSPRYKIIEKRQSVAFWCNPISGHATLYWYQQILGQGPKLLIQFQNNGVVDDSQLPKDRFSAERLKGVDSTLKIQPAKLEDSAVYLCASSLGTGNRAEAFFGQGTRLTVV.

The CDR3 DNA follows: TGTGCCAGCAGTTCCAGCGGGTCCACCTACGAGCAGTACTTC. Its protein product is CASSSSGSTYEQYF. This chain uses TRBV28 with TRBJ2-7, with D possibly TRBD2 on 6 matching bases. This CDR3 spans 14 amino acids. CDR1 MDHEN and CDR2 SYDVKM come from the germline V gene. Trimming took off 4 bases at V and 2 bases at J, with 12 bases between the two ends.

The chain's CDR3 is CASSYQRQASYTF. The CDR3, as DNA: TGTGCCAGCAGTTACCAAAGACAGGCGAGCTACACCTTC. The V gene is TRBV6-5, the J gene TRBJ1-2, with D possibly TRBD1 on 6 matching bases. Germline CDR1 is MNHEY and CDR2 is SVGAGI. The CDR3 spans 13 residues. Trimming left V 2 bases short and J 9 bases short, with 13 bases between.

The CDR3 nucleotides read TGTGCCAGCAGTTACGTAAATAGCAATCAGCCCCAGCATTTT. As protein: CASSYVNSNQPQHF. The chain couples TRBV6-2 or TRBV6-3 to TRBJ1-5, with D uncertain. Germline V gene sequence: CDR1 MNHEY, CDR2 SVGEGT. Trimming shortened V by 2 bases and J by 0 bases, and 5 bases separated the two germline ends. The length of the CDR3 is 14 residues.

The rearrangement links TRBV6-2 or TRBV6-3 to TRBJ2-3; TRBD2 might be the D (6 bases). V dropped 0 bases and J dropped 2 bases, with 12 bases sitting between them. The length of the CDR3 is 16 residues. Germline CDR1 and CDR2: MNHEY and SVGEGT. The CDR3 loop is CASSYSTGEHTDTQYF. The CDR3 DNA is TGTGCCAGCAGTTACTCAACGGGGGAACACACAGATACGCAGTATTTT.

This clone showed up just once. The chain joins TRBV2 to TRBJ1-1; 8 bases line up with TRBD1. Trimming took 6 bases from V and 5 from J; bases not matched to a gene: 5. The CDR3 has 13 amino acids. Germline V CDR1 and CDR2: SNHLY, FYNNEI. The CDR3 coding sequence is TGTGCCAGCAGGGTGACAGGGGAGACTGAAGCTTTCTTT. Translation: CASRVTGETEAFF. The complete variable domain, with remaining parts taken from reference TRBV2 and TRBJ1-1, reads EPEVTQTPSHQVTQMGQEVILRCVPISNHLYFYWYRQILGQKVEFLVSFYNNEISEKSEIFDDQFSVERPDGSNFTLKIRSTKLEDSAMYFCASRVTGETEAFFGQGTRLTVV.

The rearrangement uses TRBV7-9 and TRBJ1-1; 8 nucleotides align to TRBD1. This CDR3 comprises 16 residues. Germline V gene lookup returns CDR1 SEHNR and CDR2 FQNEAQ (reference sequence). The V gene end was trimmed by 5 bases and the J gene end by 0 bases; junction bases not matched to a gene: 8. The CDR3 loop reads CASSPRDRTLNTEAFF. CDR3 in DNA: TGTGCCAGCAGCCCTAGGGACAGGACCTTGAACACTGAAGCTTTCTTT.

The V and J genes are TRBV18 and TRBJ2-1; TRBD2 matches at 8 bases. This CDR3 spans 16 amino acids. Germline CDR1 reads KGHSH; CDR2 reads LQKENI. The junction had 7 bases not matched to a gene; V was cut back by 0 bases and J by 6 bases. The chain's CDR3 is CASSPPEGLGSNEQFF. CDR3 bases: TGTGCCAGCTCACCACCCGAGGGACTAGGGTCCAATGAGCAGTTCTTC.

The CDR3 reads CASSPNDRGWTDTQYF. CDR3 DNA sequence: TGTGCCAGCAGTCCCAACGACAGGGGGTGGACAGATACGCAGTATTTT. This chain links TRBV28 with TRBJ2-3, with 9 nucleotides matching TRBD1. Germline loops: CDR1 MDHEN, CDR2 SYDVKM. V gave up 5 bases and J gave up 3 bases; unmatched junction bases: 9. The CDR3 sequence is 16 residues long.

Here the CDR3 DNA reads TGTGCCAGCAGTATGGGACACCTGTACCAAGAGACCCAGTACTTC. This translates into CASSMGHLYQETQYF. V gene TRBV2 combines with J gene TRBJ2-5, with D possibly being TRBD1 (6 bases). V lost 5 bases, J lost 0 bases, and 13 bases lay in between. The CDR3 extends over 15 amino acids. The germline V gene has CDR1 SNHLY and CDR2 FYNNEI. Supplemented by reference TRBV2 and TRBJ2-5, the full variable domain reads EPEVTQTPSHQVTQMGQEVILRCVPISNHLYFYWYRQILGQKVEFLVSFYNNEISEKSEIFDDQFSVERPDGSNFTLKIRSTKLEDSAMYFCASSMGHLYQETQYFGPGTRLLVL.

J is TRBJ1-2 and V is TRBV6-5; possibly TRBD1 for D (5 bases). The germline V and J ends were trimmed by 6 bases and 6 bases, with 11 bases remaining between them. The CDR3 runs 12 residues. Germline V gene lookup returns CDR1 MNHEY and CDR2 SVGAGI. This chain's CDR3 is CASSTGGHGYTF. The CDR3 DNA reads as TGTGCCAGCAGCACAGGAGGGCATGGCTACACCTTC.